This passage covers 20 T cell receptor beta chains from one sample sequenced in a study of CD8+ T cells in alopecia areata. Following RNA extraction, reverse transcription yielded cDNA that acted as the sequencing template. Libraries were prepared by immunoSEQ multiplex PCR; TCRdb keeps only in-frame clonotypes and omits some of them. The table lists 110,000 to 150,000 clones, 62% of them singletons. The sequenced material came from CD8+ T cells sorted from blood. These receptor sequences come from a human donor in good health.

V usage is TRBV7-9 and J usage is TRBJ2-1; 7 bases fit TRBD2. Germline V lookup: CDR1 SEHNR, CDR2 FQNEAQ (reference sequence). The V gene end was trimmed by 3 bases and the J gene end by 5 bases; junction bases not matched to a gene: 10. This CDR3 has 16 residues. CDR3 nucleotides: TGTGCCAGCAGCTTCCTAGCGGCGACCCTCCACAATGAGCAGTTCTTC. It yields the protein CASSFLAATLHNEQFF.

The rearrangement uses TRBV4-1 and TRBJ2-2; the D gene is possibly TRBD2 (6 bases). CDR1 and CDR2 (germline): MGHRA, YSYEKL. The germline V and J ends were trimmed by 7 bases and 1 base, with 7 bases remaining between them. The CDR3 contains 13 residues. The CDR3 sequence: CASTGGNTGELFF. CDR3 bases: TGCGCCAGCACCGGGGGGAACACCGGGGAGCTGTTTTTT.

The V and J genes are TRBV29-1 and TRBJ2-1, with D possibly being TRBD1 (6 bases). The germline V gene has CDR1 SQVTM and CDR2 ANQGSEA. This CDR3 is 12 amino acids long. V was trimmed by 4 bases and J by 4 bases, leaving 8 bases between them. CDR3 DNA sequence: TGCAGCGTTGTGGGGGCGTACAATGAGCAGTTCTTC. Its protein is CSVVGAYNEQFF.

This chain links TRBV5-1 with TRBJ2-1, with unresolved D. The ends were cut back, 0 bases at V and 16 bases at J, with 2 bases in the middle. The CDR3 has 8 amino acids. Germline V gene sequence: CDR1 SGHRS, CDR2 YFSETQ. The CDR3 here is CASSLGFF. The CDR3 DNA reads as TGCGCCAGCAGCTTGGGCTTCTTC.

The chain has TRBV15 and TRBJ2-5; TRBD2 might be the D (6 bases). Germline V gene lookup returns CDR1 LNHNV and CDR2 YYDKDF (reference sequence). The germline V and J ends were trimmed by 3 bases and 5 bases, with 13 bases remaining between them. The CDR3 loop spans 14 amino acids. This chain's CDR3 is CATSRRGSGETQYF. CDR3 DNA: TGTGCCACCAGCAGGAGGGGAAGCGGGGAGACCCAGTACTTC.

The CDR3 loop reads CASRPAPWDEQFF. The CDR3 nucleotides read TGTGCCAGCAGGCCGGCCCCATGGGATGAGCAGTTCTTC. The chain has TRBV6-5 and TRBJ2-1; D uncertain. Germline CDR1 reads MNHEY; CDR2 reads SVGAGI. Trimming took 6 bases from V and 8 from J, leaving 14 bases between them. The CDR3 is 13 amino acids.

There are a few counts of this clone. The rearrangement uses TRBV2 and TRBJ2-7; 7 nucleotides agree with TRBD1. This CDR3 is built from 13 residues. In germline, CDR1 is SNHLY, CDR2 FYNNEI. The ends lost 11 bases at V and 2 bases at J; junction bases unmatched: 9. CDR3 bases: TGTGCCGGAGCCGGGACAGAGACCTACGAGCAGTACTTC. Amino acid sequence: CAGAGTETYEQYF.

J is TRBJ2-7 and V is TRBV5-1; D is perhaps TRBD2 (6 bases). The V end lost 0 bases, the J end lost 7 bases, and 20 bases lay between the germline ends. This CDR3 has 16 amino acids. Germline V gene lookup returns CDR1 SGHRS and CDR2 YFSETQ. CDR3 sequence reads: CASSLDQGTYAGEQYF. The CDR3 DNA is TGCGCCAGCAGCTTGGATCAGGGAACCTACGCGGGAGAGCAGTACTTC.

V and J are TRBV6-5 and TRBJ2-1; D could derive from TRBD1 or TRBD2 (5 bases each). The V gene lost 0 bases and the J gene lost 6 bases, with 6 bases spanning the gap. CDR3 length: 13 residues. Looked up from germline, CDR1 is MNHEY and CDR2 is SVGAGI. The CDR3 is CASSYSRGNEQFF. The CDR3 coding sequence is TGTGCCAGCAGTTACTCGAGGGGCAATGAGCAGTTCTTC.

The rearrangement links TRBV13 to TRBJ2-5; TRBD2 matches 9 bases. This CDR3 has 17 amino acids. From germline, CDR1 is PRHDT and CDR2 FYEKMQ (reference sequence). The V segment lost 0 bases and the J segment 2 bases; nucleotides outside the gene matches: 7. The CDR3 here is CASSLGRLAGSQETQYF. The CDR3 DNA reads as TGTGCCAGCAGCTTAGGCCGGCTAGCGGGATCTCAAGAGACCCAGTACTTC.

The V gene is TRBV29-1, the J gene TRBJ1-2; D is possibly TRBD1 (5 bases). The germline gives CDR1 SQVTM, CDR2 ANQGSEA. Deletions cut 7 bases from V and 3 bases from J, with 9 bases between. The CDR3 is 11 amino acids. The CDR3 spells CSAGSDYGYTF. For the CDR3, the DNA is TGCAGCGCAGGGAGCGACTATGGCTACACCTTC.

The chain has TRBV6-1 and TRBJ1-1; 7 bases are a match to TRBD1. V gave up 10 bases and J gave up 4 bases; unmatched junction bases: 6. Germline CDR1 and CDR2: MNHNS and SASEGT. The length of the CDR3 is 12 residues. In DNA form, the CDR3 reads TGTGCCACGAGACAGGGAACCACTGAAGCTTTCTTT. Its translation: CATRQGTTEAFF.

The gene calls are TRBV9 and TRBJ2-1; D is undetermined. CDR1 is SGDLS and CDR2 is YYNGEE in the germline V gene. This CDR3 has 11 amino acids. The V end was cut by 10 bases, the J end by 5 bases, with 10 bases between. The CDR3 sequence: CACGPDNEQFF. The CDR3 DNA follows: TGTGCCTGCGGACCCGACAATGAGCAGTTCTTC. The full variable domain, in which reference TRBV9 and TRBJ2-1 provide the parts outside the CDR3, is DSGVTQTPKHLITATGQRVTLRCSPRSGDLSVYWYQQSLDQGLQFLIQYYNGEERAKGNILERFSAQQFPDLHSELNLSSLELGDSALYFCACGPDNEQFFGPGTRLTVL.

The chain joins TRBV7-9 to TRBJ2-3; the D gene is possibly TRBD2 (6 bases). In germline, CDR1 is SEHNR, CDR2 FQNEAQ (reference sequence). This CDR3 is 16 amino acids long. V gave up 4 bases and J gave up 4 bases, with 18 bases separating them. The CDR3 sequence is CASSSFWSTSSDTQYF. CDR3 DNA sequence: TGTGCCAGCAGCTCCTTTTGGTCCACTAGCTCAGATACGCAGTATTTT.

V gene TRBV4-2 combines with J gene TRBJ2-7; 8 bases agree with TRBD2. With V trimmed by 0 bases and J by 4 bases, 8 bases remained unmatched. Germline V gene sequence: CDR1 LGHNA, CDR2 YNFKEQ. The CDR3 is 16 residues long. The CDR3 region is CASSQEGFAGGYEQYF. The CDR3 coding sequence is TGTGCCAGCAGCCAAGAAGGCTTCGCGGGAGGATACGAGCAGTACTTC.

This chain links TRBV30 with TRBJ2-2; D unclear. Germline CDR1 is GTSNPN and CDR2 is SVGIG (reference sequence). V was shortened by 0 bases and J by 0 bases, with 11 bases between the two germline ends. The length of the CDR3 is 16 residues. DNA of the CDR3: TGTGCCTGGAGTGTTTCGGAGATCGCGAACACCGGGGAGCTGTTTTTT. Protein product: CAWSVSEIANTGELFF.

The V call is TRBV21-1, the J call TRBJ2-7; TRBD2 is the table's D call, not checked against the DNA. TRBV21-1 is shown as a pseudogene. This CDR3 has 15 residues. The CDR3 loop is CASSKGRINLYEQYF. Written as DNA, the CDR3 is TGTGCCAGCAGCAAAGGGAGGATCAACTTGTACGAGCAGTACTTC.

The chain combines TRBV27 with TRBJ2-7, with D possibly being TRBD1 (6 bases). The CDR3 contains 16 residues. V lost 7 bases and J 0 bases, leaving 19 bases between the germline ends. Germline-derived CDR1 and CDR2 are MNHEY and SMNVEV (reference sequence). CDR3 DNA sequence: TGTGCCAGCAAGTACGGTGGGGGCTCTAGCTCCTACGAGCAGTACTTC. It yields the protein CASKYGGGSSSYEQYF.

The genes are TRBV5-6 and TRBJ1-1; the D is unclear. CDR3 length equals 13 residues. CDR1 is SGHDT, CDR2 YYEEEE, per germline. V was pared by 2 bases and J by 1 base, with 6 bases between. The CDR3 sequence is CASSFPGNTEAFF. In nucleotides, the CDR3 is TGTGCCAGCAGCTTTCCGGGGAACACTGAAGCTTTCTTT.

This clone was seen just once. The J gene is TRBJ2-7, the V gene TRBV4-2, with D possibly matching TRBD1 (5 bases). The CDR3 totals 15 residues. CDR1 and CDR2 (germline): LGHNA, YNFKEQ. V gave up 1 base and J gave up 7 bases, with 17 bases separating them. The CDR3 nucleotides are TGTGCCAGCAGCCAAGGCAGGATCCTTCAGGGAGAGCAGTACTTC. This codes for CASSQGRILQGEQYF.